Following are 27 T cell receptor beta chains from one sample sequenced in a study of blood T cell repertoires in COVID-19. The protocol was immunoSEQ multiplex PCR, while the TCRdb copy is restricted to in-frame clones and leaves out a portion. The sample carries under 200,000 clones, roughly 77% recorded once. Input material: peripheral blood. The receptors here all came from a woman aged 40 to 50 with COVID-19, enrolled during active disease.

The chain carries TRBV15 and TRBJ2-6; D may be TRBD1 (5 bases). Trimming pared 3 bases from V and 0 bases from J, leaving 21 bases between. Germline values: CDR1 LNHNV, CDR2 YYDKDF (reference sequence). This CDR3 is built from 20 residues. The CDR3 DNA sequence: TGTGCCACCAGCAGGCAGGGTATACGACAGCTGTTCTCTGGGGCCAACGTCCTGACTTTC. It translates to CATSRQGIRQLFSGANVLTF.

The J gene is TRBJ1-4, the V gene TRBV5-1; 7 nucleotides align to TRBD1. After removal of 4 bases from V and 7 bases from J, the junction contained 13 bases not matched to a gene. This CDR3 region has 16 residues. Germline CDR1 SGHRS, CDR2 YFSETQ. CDR3 in DNA: TGCGCCAGCAGCCCCACCCGGGACAGTGGGAGTGAAAAACTGTTTTTT. Encoded protein: CASSPTRDSGSEKLFF. The full variable domain, completed using reference TRBV5-1 and TRBJ1-4, is KAGVTQTPRYLIKTRGQQVTLSCSPISGHRSVSWYQQTPGQGLQFLFEYFSETQRNKGNFPGRFSGRQFSNSRSEMNVSTLELGDSALYLCASSPTRDSGSEKLFFGSGTQLSVL.

The chain combines TRBV5-6 with TRBJ2-3, with TRBD2 identical over 9 bases. V was clipped by 2 bases and J by 2 bases; unmatched bases: 6. There are 16 residues in the CDR3. Germline assignment: CDR1 SGHDT and CDR2 YYEEEE. CDR3 nucleotide sequence: TGTGCCAGCAGCTTACCTGGACTAGCGAACACAGATACGCAGTATTTT. Protein: CASSLPGLANTDTQYF.

Comments on this clone: Other DNA variants within this sample encode the same CDR3. The chain uses TRBV18 and TRBJ2-2, with 8 positions matching TRBD1. The CDR3 is made up of 15 amino acids. J was trimmed by 3 bases and V by 6 bases; bases with no gene match: 6. CDR1 and CDR2 (germline): KGHSH, LQKENI. The CDR3 sequence is CASSPRQGYTGELFF. Written as DNA, the CDR3 is TGTGCCAGCTCGCCCCGACAGGGGTACACCGGGGAGCTGTTTTTT.

This chain links TRBV28 with TRBJ1-2, with D perhaps matching TRBD1 (5 bases). The CDR3 consists of 11 residues. Trimming stripped 8 bases from V and 8 bases from J, with 12 bases between. Per the germline V gene, CDR1 is MDHEN and CDR2 is SYDVKM. The CDR3 bases are TGTGCCAGCGGGGTTGACAGAGGCTACACCTTC. This codes for CASGVDRGYTF.

V usage is TRBV10-3 and J usage is TRBJ1-2; TRBD1 might be the D (6 bases). Germline V gives CDR1 ENHRY, CDR2 SYGVKD. There are 15 residues in the CDR3. Deletions cut 7 bases from V and 5 bases from J, with 20 bases between. CDR3 in DNA: TGTGCCATCACCGGGGGGGCAGGGTCGTGGTATGGCTACACCTTC. Translated, it gives CAITGGAGSWYGYTF.

This clone was observed a few times. V usage is TRBV30 and J usage is TRBJ1-1, with D tentatively TRBD1 (5 bases). V was clipped by 5 bases and J by 4 bases, with 14 bases between them. The CDR3 is 13 residues long. Germline CDR1 reads GTSNPN; CDR2 reads SVGIG (reference sequence). The CDR3 reads CAWVRPGGTEAFF. The CDR3 region has the DNA TGTGCCTGGGTCAGACCCGGGGGCACTGAAGCTTTCTTT.

The chain employs TRBV5-5 and TRBJ1-2; 8 positions match TRBD1. The ends lost 0 bases at V and 2 bases at J; junction bases unmatched: 3. CDR3 length equals 15 residues. CDR1 and CDR2 from the germline V gene are SGHKS and YYEKEE (reference sequence). The CDR3 DNA reads TGTGCCAGCAGCTTGGTGGGACAGGCCAACTATGGCTACACCTTC. This translates into CASSLVGQANYGYTF.

The chain's CDR3 is CASSVELHAGNTIYF. CDR3 bases: TGTGCCAGCAGCGTAGAGCTCCACGCTGGAAACACCATATATTTT. The chain uses TRBV9 and TRBJ1-3; D is ambiguous. The V and J ends lost 0 bases and 2 bases respectively, with 9 bases between them. Germline V gene data show CDR1 as SGDLS and CDR2 as YYNGEE. The CDR3 contains 15 residues. The whole variable domain, remainder taken from reference TRBV9 and TRBJ1-3, is DSGVTQTPKHLITATGQRVTLRCSPRSGDLSVYWYQQSLDQGLQFLIQYYNGEERAKGNILERFSAQQFPDLHSELNLSSLELGDSALYFCASSVELHAGNTIYFGEGSWLTVV.

This clone is a singleton in its sample. This chain connects TRBV7-6 to TRBJ2-7, with TRBD2 matching 7 bases. Losses at the gene ends were 4 bases for V and 2 bases for J; bases not matched to a gene: 5. The CDR3 is 14 residues long. Germline V gene sequence: CDR1 SGHVS, CDR2 FNYEAQ. For the CDR3, the DNA is TGTGCCAGCAGCTCAGAGGGAGGGCCCTACGAGCAGTACTTC. Translated: CASSSEGGPYEQYF.

The chain recombines TRBV6-5 with TRBJ2-1; D gene ambiguous. Germline lookup yields CDR1 MNHEY and CDR2 SVGAGI. Between the trimmed V and J ends, which lost 11 bases and 3 bases, there was a span of 11 bases. The CDR3 sequence is 12 residues long. CDR3 DNA: TGTGCCTATTCCCCCGGCTACAATGAGCAGTTCTTC. Residues: CAYSPGYNEQFF.

This clone was found many times. The chain joins TRBV5-1 to TRBJ2-5; tentative D call: TRBD1 (6 bases). The CDR3 totals 13 residues. Trimming took 5 bases from V and 2 from J, leaving 10 bases between them. CDR1 is SGHRS and CDR2 is YFSETQ in the germline V gene. As DNA, the CDR3 is TGCGCCAGCAGGCAGGGGCTACAAGAGACCCAGTACTTC. It translates to CASRQGLQETQYF. The full variable domain, its missing parts supplied by reference TRBV5-1 and TRBJ2-5, is KAGVTQTPRYLIKTRGQQVTLSCSPISGHRSVSWYQQTPGQGLQFLFEYFSETQRNKGNFPGRFSGRQFSNSRSEMNVSTLELGDSALYLCASRQGLQETQYFGPGTRLLVL.

CDR3 sequence: CASRQGLSDSPLHF. CDR3 nucleotides: TGTGCCAGCAGACAGGGGTTGAGTGATTCACCCCTCCACTTT. The V and J genes are TRBV6-5 and TRBJ1-6; 7 bases are a match to TRBD1. The junction had 7 bases not matched to a gene; V was cut back by 6 bases and J by 8 bases. The CDR3 runs to 14 residues. CDR1 MNHEY and CDR2 SVGAGI come from the germline V gene.

This clone was counted between two and nine times. The chain combines TRBV25-1 with TRBJ1-2, with 9 bases matching TRBD1. CDR1 and CDR2 (germline): MGHDK, SYGVNS. This CDR3 spans 14 amino acids. V was clipped by 4 bases and J by 7 bases; unmatched bases: 7. The DNA for the CDR3 is TGTGCCAGCAGTGGCAACAGGGGGCTGAGTGGCTACACCTTC. This gives the protein CASSGNRGLSGYTF.

This chain uses TRBV12-5 with TRBJ2-7; TRBD1 agrees at 7 bases. In germline, CDR1 is LGHNT, CDR2 FRNRAP. The CDR3 spans 17 residues. V was clipped by 1 base and J by 3 bases; unmatched bases: 12. The CDR3 region is CASGLEGQSSSYYEQYF. The CDR3 DNA sequence: TGTGCTAGTGGTTTGGAGGGACAGTCCTCATCCTACTACGAGCAGTACTTC.

The V and J genes are TRBV7-9 and TRBJ2-3; TRBD1 agrees at 7 bases. Looked up from germline, CDR1 is SEHNR and CDR2 is FQNEAQ (reference sequence). V shed 3 bases, J shed 4 bases, and the junction held 13 bases outside the gene matches. The CDR3 loop spans 17 amino acids. The CDR3 is CASSFYRGSHKSDTQYF. The CDR3 DNA follows: TGTGCCAGCAGCTTTTACAGGGGATCGCATAAGTCAGATACGCAGTATTTT.

V and J are TRBV5-1 and TRBJ1-3; 7 positions agree with TRBD1. The V segment lost 5 bases and the J segment 4 bases; nucleotides outside the gene matches: 9. Germline assignment: CDR1 SGHRS and CDR2 YFSETQ. The CDR3 has 15 residues. Here the CDR3 DNA reads TGCGCCAGCAGGGATGGGACAGCAGGAGGAAACACCATATATTTT. This sequence encodes CASRDGTAGGNTIYF.

The V and J genes are TRBV3-1 (or the pseudogene TRBV3-2) and TRBJ1-1; weak D call: TRBD1 (5 bases). The V and J ends lost 3 bases and 7 bases respectively, with 9 bases between them. This CDR3 comprises 12 residues. Germline CDR1 reads LGHDT; CDR2 reads YNNKEL (reference sequence). The CDR3 is CASSQGGGEAFF. The CDR3 DNA reads TGTGCCAGCAGCCAGGGGGGTGGTGAAGCTTTCTTT.

The chain has TRBV4-2 and TRBJ1-4; maybe TRBD1 (6 bases). Between the trimmed V and J ends, which lost 4 bases and 6 bases, there was a span of 15 bases. Germline V gene data show CDR1 as LGHNA and CDR2 as YNFKEQ. CDR3 length: 15 amino acids. DNA of the CDR3: TGTGCCAGCAGCCCCCGGGAGGGGGGGGATGAAAAACTGTTTTTT. It yields the protein CASSPREGGDEKLFF.

This clone was observed a few times. The chain joins TRBV18 to TRBJ2-7, with a possible D match to TRBD2 (7 bases). This CDR3 has 15 residues. Germline lookup yields CDR1 KGHSH and CDR2 LQKENI. The V end was cut by 0 bases, the J end by 7 bases, with 16 bases between. This CDR3 is CASSPPPAGEGEQYF. CDR3 DNA: TGTGCCAGCTCACCACCCCCGGCAGGGGAGGGTGAGCAGTACTTC.

V is TRBV3-1 (or the pseudogene TRBV3-2) and J is TRBJ2-3; TRBD2 is a possible D gene (6 bases). Trimming took 4 bases from V and 4 from J, leaving 15 bases between them. Germline lookup yields CDR1 LGHDT and CDR2 YNNKEL (reference sequence). This CDR3 comprises 15 residues. Here the CDR3 DNA reads TGTGCCAGCAGCCCATACCAACTAGCCGCAGATACGCAGTATTTT. Its translation: CASSPYQLAADTQYF.

The chain uses TRBV5-4 and TRBJ2-3, with a tentative D call TRBD1 (6 bases). Germline lookup yields CDR1 SGHNT and CDR2 YYREEE (reference sequence). The CDR3 has 14 residues. Trimming removed 4 bases at V and 2 bases at J, with 11 bases between. The CDR3 DNA reads as TGTGCCAGCAGCCCCCGGACAGTCACAGATACGCAGTATTTT. Translation gives CASSPRTVTDTQYF.

V gene TRBV3-1 (or the pseudogene TRBV3-2) combines with J gene TRBJ1-3; D remains ambiguous. The CDR3 is 15 amino acids. The germline V gene has CDR1 LGHDT and CDR2 YNNKEL (reference sequence). Trimming shortened V by 4 bases and J by 0 bases, and 10 bases separated the two germline ends. The CDR3 DNA reads as TGTGCCAGCAGCCGAAGAGGAGACTCTGGAAACACCATATATTTT. Protein: CASSRRGDSGNTIYF.

The rearrangement uses TRBV10-3 and TRBJ1-1; 7 bases agree with TRBD1. Losses at the gene ends were 6 bases for V and 4 bases for J; bases not matched to a gene: 8. Germline V gives CDR1 ENHRY, CDR2 SYGVKD. CDR3 length: 14 amino acids. CDR3 amino acids: CAIRHTDRATEAFF. The CDR3 DNA reads as TGTGCCATCAGACACACCGACAGGGCCACTGAAGCTTTCTTT.

The rearrangement uses TRBV11-2 and TRBJ1-2; no firm D call. V was shortened by 0 bases and J by 1 base, with 6 bases between the two germline ends. This CDR3 is 14 amino acids long. CDR1 and CDR2 from the germline V gene are SGHAT and FQNNGV. CDR3 sequence (DNA): TGTGCCAGCAGCTTAGACAGGCTTAACTATGGCTACACCTTC. The encoded protein is CASSLDRLNYGYTF.

This clone turned up a few times. V and J are TRBV10-2 and TRBJ1-1; D gene ambiguous. Looked up from germline, CDR1 is WSHSY and CDR2 is SAAADI. Trimming stripped 3 bases from V and 0 bases from J, with 5 bases between. This CDR3 region has 13 residues. CDR3 region: CASSDVLNTEAFF. DNA for the CDR3: TGCGCCAGCAGTGACGTCCTGAACACTGAAGCTTTCTTT.

This chain joins TRBV19 and TRBJ2-1, with a weak D call TRBD2 (6 bases). In germline, CDR1 is LNHDA, CDR2 SQIVND (reference sequence). The CDR3 runs 13 residues. Between the trimmed V and J ends, which lost 3 bases and 7 bases, there was a span of 10 bases. Here the CDR3 reads CASSIAEGNEQFF. In DNA, the CDR3 is TGTGCCAGTAGTATCGCGGAGGGAAATGAGCAGTTCTTC. Full variable domain (rest looked up from reference TRBV19 and TRBJ2-1): DGGITQSPKYLFRKEGQNVTLSCEQNLNHDAMYWYRQDPGQGLRLIYYSQIVNDFQKGDIAEGYSVSREKKESFPLTVTSAQKNPTAFYLCASSIAEGNEQFFGPGTRLTVL.